This TCR beta chain came from a study of blood T cell repertoires in COVID-19. This clone has a handful of counts. CDR1 and CDR2 (germline): LGHNA, YSLEER. V lost 0 bases and J 5 bases, leaving 10 bases between the germline ends. This CDR3 comprises 15 residues. This table comes from immunoSEQ multiplex PCR, and its TCRdb copy is limited to in-frame clones, with some not included. The data hold roughly 80,000 clones, with around nine tenths observed a single time. Sequencing input: peripheral blood. The TCR originated in an elderly woman with active or convalescent COVID-19. The chain has TRBV4-3 and TRBJ2-2; D is uncertain. Here the CDR3 reads CASSQEYAGTGELFF. The CDR3 DNA reads as TGCGCCAGCAGCCAAGAGTACGCCGGGACCGGGGAGCTGTTTTTT.